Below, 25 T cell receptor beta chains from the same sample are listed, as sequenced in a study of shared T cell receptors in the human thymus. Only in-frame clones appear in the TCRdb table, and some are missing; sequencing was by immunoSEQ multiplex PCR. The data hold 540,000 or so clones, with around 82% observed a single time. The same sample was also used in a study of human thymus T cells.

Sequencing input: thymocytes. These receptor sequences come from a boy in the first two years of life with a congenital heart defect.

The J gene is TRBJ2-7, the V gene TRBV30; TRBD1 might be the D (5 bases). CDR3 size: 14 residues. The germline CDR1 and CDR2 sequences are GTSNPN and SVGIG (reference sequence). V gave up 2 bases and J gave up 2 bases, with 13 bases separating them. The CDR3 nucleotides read TGTGCCTGGAGTCCCCCGGACACCACCTACGAGCAGTACTTC. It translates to CAWSPPDTTYEQYF.

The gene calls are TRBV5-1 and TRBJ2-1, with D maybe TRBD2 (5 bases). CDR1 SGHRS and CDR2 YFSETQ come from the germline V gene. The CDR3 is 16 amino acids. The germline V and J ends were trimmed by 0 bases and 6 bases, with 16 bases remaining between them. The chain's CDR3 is CASSLAGGRPPNEQFF. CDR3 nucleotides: TGCGCCAGCAGCTTGGCCGGCGGGCGCCCCCCCAATGAGCAGTTCTTC. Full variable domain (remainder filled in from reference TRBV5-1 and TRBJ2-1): KAGVTQTPRYLIKTRGQQVTLSCSPISGHRSVSWYQQTPGQGLQFLFEYFSETQRNKGNFPGRFSGRQFSNSRSEMNVSTLELGDSALYLCASSLAGGRPPNEQFFGPGTRLTVL.

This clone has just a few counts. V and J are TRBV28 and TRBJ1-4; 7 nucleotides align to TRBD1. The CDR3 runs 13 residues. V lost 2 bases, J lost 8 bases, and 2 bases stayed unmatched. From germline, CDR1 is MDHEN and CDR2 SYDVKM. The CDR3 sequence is CASSLGTAEKLFF. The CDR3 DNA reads TGTGCCAGCAGTTTAGGGACAGCCGAAAAACTGTTTTTT.

CDR3 in amino acids: CASSLNNEQFF. The CDR3 coding sequence is TGTGCCAGCAGCCTTAACAATGAGCAGTTCTTC. The chain uses TRBV5-5 and TRBJ2-1; D unresolved. This CDR3 has 11 amino acids. V gave up 4 bases and J gave up 5 bases, with 4 bases separating them. The germline CDR1 and CDR2 sequences are SGHKS and YYEKEE (reference sequence).

CDR3 sequence: CASSGTSGPSYPNEQFF. Written as DNA, the CDR3 is TGTGCCAGCAGTGGGACCTCAGGGCCGTCCTACCCCAATGAGCAGTTCTTC. The chain carries TRBV6-1 and TRBJ2-1, with TRBD1 as a possible D gene (5 bases). This CDR3 contains 17 residues. The germline V gene has CDR1 MNHNS and CDR2 SASEGT. The germline V and J ends were trimmed by 4 bases and 6 bases, with 22 bases remaining between them.

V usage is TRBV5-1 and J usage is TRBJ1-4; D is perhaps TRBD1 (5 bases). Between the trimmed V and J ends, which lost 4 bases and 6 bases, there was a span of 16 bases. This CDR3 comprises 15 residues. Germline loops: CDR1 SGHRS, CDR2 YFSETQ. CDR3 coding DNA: TGCGCCAGCAGCCACGGAGCGGGGCCCTATGAAAAACTGTTTTTT. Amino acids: CASSHGAGPYEKLFF.

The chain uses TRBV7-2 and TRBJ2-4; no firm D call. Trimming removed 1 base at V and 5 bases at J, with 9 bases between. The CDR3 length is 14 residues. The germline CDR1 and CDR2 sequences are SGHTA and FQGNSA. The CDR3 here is CASSLVARENIQYF. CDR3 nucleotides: TGTGCCAGCAGCTTAGTCGCTAGAGAAAACATTCAGTACTTC.

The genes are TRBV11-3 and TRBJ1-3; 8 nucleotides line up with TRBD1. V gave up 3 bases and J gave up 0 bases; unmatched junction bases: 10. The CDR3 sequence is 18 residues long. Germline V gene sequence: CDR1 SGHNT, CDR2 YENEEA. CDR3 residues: CASSLSGQGPISGNTIYF. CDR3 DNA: TGTGCCAGCAGCTTGTCTGGACAGGGCCCAATCTCTGGAAACACCATATATTTT.

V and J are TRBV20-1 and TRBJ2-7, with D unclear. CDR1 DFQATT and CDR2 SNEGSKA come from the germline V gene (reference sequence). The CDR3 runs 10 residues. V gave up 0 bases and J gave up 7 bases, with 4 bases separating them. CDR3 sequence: CSARDEEQYF. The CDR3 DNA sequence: TGCAGTGCTAGAGATGAGGAGCAGTACTTC.

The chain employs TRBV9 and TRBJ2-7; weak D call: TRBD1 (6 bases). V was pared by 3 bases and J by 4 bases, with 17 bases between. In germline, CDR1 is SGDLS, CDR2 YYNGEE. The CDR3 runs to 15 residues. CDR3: CASSGGLGPNYEQYF. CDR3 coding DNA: TGTGCCAGCAGCGGGGGGCTGGGGCCGAATTACGAGCAGTACTTC.

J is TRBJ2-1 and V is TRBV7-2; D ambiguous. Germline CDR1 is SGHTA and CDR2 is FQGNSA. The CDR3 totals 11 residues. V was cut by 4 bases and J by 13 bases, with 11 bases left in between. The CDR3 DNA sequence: TGTGCCAGCAGCTCTGCCTATTCTCAGTTCTTC. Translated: CASSSAYSQFF.

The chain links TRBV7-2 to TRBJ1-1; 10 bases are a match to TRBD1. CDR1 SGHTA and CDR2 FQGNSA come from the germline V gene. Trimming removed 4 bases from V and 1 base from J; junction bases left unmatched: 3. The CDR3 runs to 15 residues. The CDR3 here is CASSSGQGSNTEAFF. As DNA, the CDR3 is TGTGCCAGCAGCTCGGGACAGGGGTCGAACACTGAAGCTTTCTTT.

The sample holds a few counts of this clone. In DNA, the CDR3 is TGTGCCAGCAGCCTCGCCGGGACTAGCTACGATACGCAGTATTTT. Translation: CASSLAGTSYDTQYF. The chain joins TRBV7-2 to TRBJ2-3; TRBD2 aligns across 9 bases. The CDR3 loop spans 15 amino acids. CDR1 and CDR2 from the germline V gene are SGHTA and FQGNSA. V was clipped by 5 bases and J by 6 bases; unmatched bases: 9. Full variable domain (missing parts from reference TRBV7-2 and TRBJ2-3): GAGVSQSPSNKVTEKGKDVELRCDPISGHTALYWYRQSLGQGLEFLIYFQGNSAPDKSGLPSDRFSAERTGGSVSTLTIQRTQQEDSAVYLCASSLAGTSYDTQYFGPGTRLTVL.

CDR3 nucleotides: TGCGCCAGCAGCCAAGAGAAGACAGCTGGAAACACCATATATTTT. Protein: CASSQEKTAGNTIYF. The chain joins TRBV4-1 to TRBJ1-3; TRBD1 might be the D (5 bases). CDR1 MGHRA and CDR2 YSYEKL come from the germline V gene. The CDR3 consists of 15 residues. V gave up 0 bases and J gave up 2 bases, with 8 bases separating them.

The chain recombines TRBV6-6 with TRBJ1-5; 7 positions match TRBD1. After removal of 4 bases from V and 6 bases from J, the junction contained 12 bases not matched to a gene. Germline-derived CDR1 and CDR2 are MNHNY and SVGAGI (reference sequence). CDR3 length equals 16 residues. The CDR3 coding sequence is TGTGCCAGCAGTTCCCATCCTCGACAGGGCTCTCAGCCCCAGCATTTT. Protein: CASSSHPRQGSQPQHF.

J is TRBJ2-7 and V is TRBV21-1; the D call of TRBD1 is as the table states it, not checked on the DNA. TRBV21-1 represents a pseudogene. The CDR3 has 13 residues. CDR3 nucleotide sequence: TGTGCCACCAAACCGGGACAGGGTGACGAGCAGTACTTC. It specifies CATKPGQGDEQYF.

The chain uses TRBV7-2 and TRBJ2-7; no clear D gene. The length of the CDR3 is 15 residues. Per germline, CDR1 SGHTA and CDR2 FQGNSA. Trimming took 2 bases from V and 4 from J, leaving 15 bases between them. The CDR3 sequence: CASSLFPLAQYEQYF. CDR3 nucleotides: TGTGCCAGCAGCTTATTCCCTCTGGCCCAATACGAGCAGTACTTC.

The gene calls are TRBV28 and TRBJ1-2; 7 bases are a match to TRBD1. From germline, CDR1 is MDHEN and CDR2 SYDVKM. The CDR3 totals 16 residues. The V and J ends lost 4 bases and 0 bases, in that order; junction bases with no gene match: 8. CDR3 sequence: CASSSFRQGANYGYTF. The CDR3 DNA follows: TGTGCCAGCAGTTCTTTCAGACAGGGCGCTAACTATGGCTACACCTTC.

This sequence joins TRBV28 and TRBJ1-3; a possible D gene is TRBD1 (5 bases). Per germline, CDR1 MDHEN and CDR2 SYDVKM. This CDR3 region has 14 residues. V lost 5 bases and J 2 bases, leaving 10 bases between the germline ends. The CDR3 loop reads CASSPQGTGNTIYF. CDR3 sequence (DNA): TGTGCCAGCAGTCCCCAGGGAACTGGAAACACCATATATTTT.

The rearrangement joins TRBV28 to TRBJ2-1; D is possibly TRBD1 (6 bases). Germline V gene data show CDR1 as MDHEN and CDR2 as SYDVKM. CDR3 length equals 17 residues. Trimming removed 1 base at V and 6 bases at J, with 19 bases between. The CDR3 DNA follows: TGTGCCAGCAGTTTATCGTGGGGGCCATCGAGGCCCAATGAGCAGTTCTTC. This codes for CASSLSWGPSRPNEQFF.

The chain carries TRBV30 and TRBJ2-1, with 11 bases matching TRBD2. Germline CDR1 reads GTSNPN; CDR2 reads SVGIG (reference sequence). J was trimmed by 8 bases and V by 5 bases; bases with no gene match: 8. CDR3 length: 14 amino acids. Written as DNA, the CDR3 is TGTGCCTGGGTTACTAGCGGGAGAAGTCATGAGCAGTTCTTC. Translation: CAWVTSGRSHEQFF.

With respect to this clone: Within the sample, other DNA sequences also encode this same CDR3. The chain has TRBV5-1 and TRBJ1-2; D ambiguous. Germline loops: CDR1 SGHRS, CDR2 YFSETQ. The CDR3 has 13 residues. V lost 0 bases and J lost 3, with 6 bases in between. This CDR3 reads CASSLGGDYGYTF. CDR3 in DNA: TGCGCCAGCAGCTTGGGGGGAGACTATGGCTACACCTTC.

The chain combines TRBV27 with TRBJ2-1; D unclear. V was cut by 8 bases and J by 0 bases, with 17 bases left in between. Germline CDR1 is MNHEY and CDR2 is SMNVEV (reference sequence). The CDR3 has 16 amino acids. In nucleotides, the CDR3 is TGTGCCAGCGCCAAGGATCAGGTCAGCTCCTACAATGAGCAGTTCTTC. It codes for CASAKDQVSSYNEQFF.

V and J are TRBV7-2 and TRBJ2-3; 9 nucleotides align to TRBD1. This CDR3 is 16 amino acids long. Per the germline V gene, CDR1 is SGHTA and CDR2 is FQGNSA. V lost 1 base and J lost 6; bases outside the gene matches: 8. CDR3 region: CASSLGDRARPDTQYF. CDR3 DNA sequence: TGTGCCAGCAGCTTAGGGGACAGGGCTAGGCCGGATACGCAGTATTTT.

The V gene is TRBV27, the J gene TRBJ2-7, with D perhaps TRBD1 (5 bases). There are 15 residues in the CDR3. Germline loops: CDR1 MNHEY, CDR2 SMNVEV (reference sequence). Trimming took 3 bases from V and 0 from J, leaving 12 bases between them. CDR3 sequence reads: CASSLSNRFSYEQYF. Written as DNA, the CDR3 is TGTGCCAGCAGTTTGTCTAACAGGTTCTCCTACGAGCAGTACTTC.